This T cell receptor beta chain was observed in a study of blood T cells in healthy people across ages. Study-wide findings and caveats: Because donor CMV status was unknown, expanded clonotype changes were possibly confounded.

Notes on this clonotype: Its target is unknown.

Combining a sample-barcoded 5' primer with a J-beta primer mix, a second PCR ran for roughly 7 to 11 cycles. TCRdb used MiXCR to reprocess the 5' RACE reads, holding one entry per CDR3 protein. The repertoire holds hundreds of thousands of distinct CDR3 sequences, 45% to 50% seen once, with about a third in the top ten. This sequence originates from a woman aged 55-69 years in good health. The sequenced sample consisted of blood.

CDR3 region: CAISTGEWETQYF. CDR3 DNA: TGTGCCATCTCAACGGGGGAGTGGGAGACCCAGTACTTC. The chain is built from TRBV10-3 and TRBJ2-5, with TRBD2 as a possible D gene (6 bases). The germline gives CDR1 ENHRY, CDR2 SYGVKD. This CDR3 region has 13 residues. Trimming removed 8 bases at V and 5 bases at J, with 15 bases between.